Shown below are 7 T cell receptor beta chains from a single sample sequenced in a study of glioma-infiltrating T cells after dendritic cell vaccination. This sample's time point: after dendritic cell vaccination, including at tumor progression/relapse. TCRdb's copy holds only in-frame clones and misses some; the assay was immunoSEQ multiplex PCR. The table records some 90,000 clones, 70% to 90% of them present only once. The starting material was blood, obtained after dendritic cell vaccination. All receptors come from a human donor with glioblastoma.

The chain couples TRBV2 to TRBJ2-3; tentatively, D is TRBD1 (5 bases). The CDR3 loop spans 14 amino acids. The germline V gene encodes CDR1 SNHLY and CDR2 FYNNEI. Trimming took off 7 bases at V and 1 base at J, with 12 bases between the two ends. CDR3 residues: CASIGDFGTDTQYF. CDR3 nucleotides: TGTGCCAGCATAGGGGATTTCGGCACAGATACGCAGTATTTT.

V gene TRBV6-6 combines with J gene TRBJ1-2; weak D call: TRBD1 (5 bases). Germline loops: CDR1 MNHNY, CDR2 SVGAGI (reference sequence). Trimming left V 7 bases short and J 6 bases short, with 18 bases between. The CDR3 is 14 amino acids. The DNA for the CDR3 is TGTGCCAGCACCCCGGAGAGAGGAGGGGATGGCTACACCTTC. It encodes CASTPERGGDGYTF.

The chain uses TRBV5-1 and TRBJ2-3; no definite D call. The CDR3 length is 12 residues. V lost 5 bases and J lost 4, with 8 bases in between. The germline V gene has CDR1 SGHRS and CDR2 YFSETQ. CDR3 DNA: TGCGCCAGCAGTAAAAATTCAGATACGCAGTATTTT. This sequence encodes CASSKNSDTQYF.

Only one count was recorded for this clone. The V call is TRBV18, the J call TRBJ2-5; TRBD1 matches 7 bases. CDR1 and CDR2 from the germline V gene are KGHSH and LQKENI. The CDR3 consists of 15 residues. The J segment lost 5 bases and the V segment lost 5 bases, leaving 11 bases of the junction unmatched. DNA for the CDR3: TGTGCCAGCTCATCCGACAGGGCTTTTGGGGAGACCCAGTACTTC. Translating it yields CASSSDRAFGETQYF. Using reference TRBV18 and TRBJ2-5 for the parts outside the CDR3, the full variable domain is NAGVMQNPRHLVRRRGQEARLRCSPMKGHSHVYWYRQLPEEGLKFMVYLQKENIIDESGMPKERFSAEFPKEGPSILRIQQVVRGDSAAYFCASSSDRAFGETQYFGPGTRLLVL.

This clone appeared a few times. V is TRBV29-1 and J is TRBJ1-5; TRBD1 is a possible D gene (5 bases). The V gene's germline CDR1 is SQVTM and CDR2 ANQGSEA. Trimming took 7 bases from V and 7 from J, leaving 26 bases between them. The length of the CDR3 is 16 residues. The CDR3 nucleotides read TGCAGCGGGTGTAGGACCGCCAGGGAGGAGGTCCAGCCCCAGCATTTT. This gives the protein CSGCRTAREEVQPQHF.

The chain couples TRBV6-4 to TRBJ2-7; the D gene is possibly TRBD1 (6 bases). Germline V gives CDR1 MRHNA, CDR2 SNTAGT. This CDR3 has 16 amino acids. The V end lost 8 bases, the J end lost 5 bases, and 25 bases lay between the germline ends. Written as DNA, the CDR3 is TGTGCCAGCGACCGGGACCCCAAGACCCCAGGGGACGAGCAGTACGTC. It specifies CASDRDPKTPGDEQYV.

The chain recombines TRBV2 with TRBJ1-2; no clear D. This CDR3 comprises 13 residues. V was pared by 3 bases and J by 0 bases, with 5 bases between. Germline V gene sequence: CDR1 SNHLY, CDR2 FYNNEI. CDR3 protein: CASSDGANYGYTF. CDR3 in DNA: TGTGCCAGCAGTGACGGGGCTAACTATGGCTACACCTTC.